The T cell receptor (beta chain) described here comes from a study of cytomegalovirus exposure and HLA in healthy donors. In the PCR, 60 Vbeta and 13 Jbeta primers were used. Profiling relied on immunoSEQ multiplex PCR, and the TCRdb table lists in-frame clones only, not all of them. Of nearly 110,000 clones listed, more than 75% are singletons. For this clone: A read error may account for a junction end that differs from germline.

The CDR3 length is 16 residues. From germline, CDR1 is SGHAT and CDR2 FQNNGV. The sample taken for sequencing was PBMCs. The origin of this receptor is a young man in good health and CMV-seropositive. This sequence joins TRBV11-2 and TRBJ1-4; D is undetermined. The DNA of the CDR3 is TGTGCCAGCAGCTTAGTGCAGGTACCCGATAATGAAAAACCGTTTTTT. This sequence encodes CASSLVQVPDNEKPFF. Looking up the rest from reference TRBV11-2 and TRBJ1-4 gives the full variable domain: EAGVAQSPRYKIIEKRQSVAFWCNPISGHATLYWYQQILGQGPKLLIQFQNNGVVDDSQLPKDRFSAERLKGVDSTLKIQPAKLEDSAVYLCASSLVQVPDNEKPFFGSGTQLSVL.